This TCR beta chain originates from a study of T cells in tuberculosis. Study findings and constraints: Active tuberculosis patients had shorter CDR3-alpha; the beta difference was nonsignificant.

Turning to this clone: Its antigen is undetermined.

The trim removed 4 bases at V and 6 bases at J, leaving 12 bases unmatched. This CDR3 spans 17 amino acids. Germline V lookup: CDR1 SGHRS, CDR2 YFSETQ. Some clones are missing from TCRdb's copy, which holds only in-frame ones; the method was immunoSEQ multiplex PCR. The data show 47,000 or so clones, nearly 95% seen once. Noted time point: new active TB diagnosis, blood taken before or within 7 days of starting treatment. The sequence came from an adult with tuberculosis. Material: PBMCs, obtained at tuberculosis diagnosis. The rearrangement joins TRBV5-1 to TRBJ2-2; TRBD2 matches 10 bases. The CDR3, as DNA: TGCGCCAGCAGCCCTCAGACTAGCGGGTCAGGGGCCGGGGAGCTGTTTTTT. It is translated as CASSPQTSGSGAGELFF.